What follows describes a single T cell receptor (beta chain). Per the germline V gene, CDR1 is SGHDT and CDR2 is YYEEEE. V shed 4 bases, J shed 3 bases, and the junction held 13 bases outside the gene matches. CDR3 length: 18 residues. In the original analysis: Amplified reference gene primers provided the basis for estimating nucleated cell counts. Data came from immunoSEQ multiplex PCR; TCRdb stores just in-frame clones and leaves some out. Clone size and the V and J calls come from that table; the DNA yielded D and trimming. The data show 80,000 or so clones, roughly 78% seen once. This entry is derived from a study of blood T cell repertoires in COVID-19.

J is TRBJ1-5 and V is TRBV5-6, with 10 bases that match TRBD1. Specimen: peripheral blood. This clonotype originated in a man aged 60 to 69 with acute or convalescent COVID-19. The CDR3: CASSPPDRGKALNQPQHF. CDR3 in DNA: TGTGCCAGCAGCCCCCCGGACAGGGGGAAAGCCCTCAATCAGCCCCAGCATTTT.